This TCR beta chain came from a study of cytomegalovirus exposure and HLA in healthy donors. Use of 60 Vbeta and 13 Jbeta primers characterized the PCR. Sequenced by immunoSEQ multiplex PCR; TCRdb stores in-frame clones only, minus some. Seen here are roughly 160,000 clones, about four fifths observed once, and the top ten hold 4% to 5.5%. Study-level results: Sequence variants that were highly shared formed a cluster that was likely a sequencing artifact. DRB1 showed the most TCR associations and HLA-C the fewest in a later analysis, as rates varied by HLA locus.

To note about this clone: The antigen remains unidentified. At one end the junction does not follow the germline gene, possibly because of a read error.

This CDR3 is built from 18 residues. Germline CDR1 is SEHNR and CDR2 is FQNEAQ (reference sequence). Sequencing used PBMCs. This chain connects TRBV7-9 to TRBJ2-7; 10 bases match TRBD2. The TCR sequence derives from a man aged 30 to 45 in good health and CMV-seronegative. This CDR3 reads CSSSLSLAGAKGLSEQYF. The CDR3 nucleotides read TGTTCCAGCAGCCTTAGCCTAGCGGGAGCGAAAGGATTAAGCGAGCAGTACTTC.